The T cell receptor beta chain under discussion was sequenced for a study of siplizumab effects on memory and regulatory T cells. This CDR3 has 16 residues. Between the trimmed V and J ends, which lost 0 bases and 1 base, there was a span of 9 bases. In germline, CDR1 is MRHNA, CDR2 SNTAGT. Sequencing used immunoSEQ multiplex PCR; TCRdb keeps in-frame clones, though not all of them. Here the sample spans more than 60,000 clones, 93% being singletons. This clonotype was obtained from a human donor in good health. The specimen was CD8+ T cells sorted from blood. The chain recombines TRBV6-4 with TRBJ2-2; D unclear. The CDR3 spells CASSDSDGQNTGELFF. The CDR3 DNA sequence: TGTGCCAGCAGTGACTCGGACGGCCAGAACACCGGGGAGCTGTTTTTT.